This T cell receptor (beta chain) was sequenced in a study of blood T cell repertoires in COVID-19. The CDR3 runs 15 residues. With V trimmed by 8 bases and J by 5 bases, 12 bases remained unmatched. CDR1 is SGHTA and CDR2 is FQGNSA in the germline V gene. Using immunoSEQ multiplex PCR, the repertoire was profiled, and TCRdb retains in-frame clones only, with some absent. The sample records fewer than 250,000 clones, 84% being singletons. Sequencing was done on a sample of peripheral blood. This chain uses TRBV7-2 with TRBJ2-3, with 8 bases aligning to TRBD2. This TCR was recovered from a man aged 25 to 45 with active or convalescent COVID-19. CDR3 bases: TGTGCCAGCGCCACCGGGGTAGCGGGACTAGATACGCAGTATTTT. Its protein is CASATGVAGLDTQYF.